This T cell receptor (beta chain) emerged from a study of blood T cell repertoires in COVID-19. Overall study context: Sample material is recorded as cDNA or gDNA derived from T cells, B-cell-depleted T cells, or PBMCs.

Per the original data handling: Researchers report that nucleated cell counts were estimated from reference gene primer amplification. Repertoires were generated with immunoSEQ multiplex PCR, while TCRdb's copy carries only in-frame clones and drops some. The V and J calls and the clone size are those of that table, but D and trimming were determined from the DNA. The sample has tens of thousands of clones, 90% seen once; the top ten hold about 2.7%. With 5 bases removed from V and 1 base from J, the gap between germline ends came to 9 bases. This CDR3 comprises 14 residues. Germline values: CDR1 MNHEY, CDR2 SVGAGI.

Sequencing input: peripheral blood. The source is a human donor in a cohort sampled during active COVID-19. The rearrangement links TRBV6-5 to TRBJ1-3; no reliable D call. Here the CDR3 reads CASSRGRSGNTIYF. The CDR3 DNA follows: TGTGCCAGCAGTCGAGGCCGATCTGGAAACACCATATATTTT.